Sequencing of this TCR beta chain was carried out in a study of blood T cells in healthy people across ages. From germline, CDR1 is SGHTA and CDR2 FQGNSA. CDR3 length: 17 residues. Then a second PCR, running roughly 6 to 11 cycles, was carried out with a sample-barcoded 5' primer and a J-beta primer mix. TCRdb used MiXCR to reprocess the 5' RACE reads, holding one entry per CDR3 protein. The repertoire holds around 800,000 distinct CDR3 sequences, with around 45% as singletons. The rearrangement links TRBV7-2 to TRBJ2-5; 15 positions agree with TRBD2. Matching the DNA end better, TRBJ2-7 makes the J call doubtful. The sample was blood. The source is a man aged 55 to 69 in good health. CDR3 in amino acids: CASGSGTSGGSIYEQYF. Here the CDR3 DNA reads TGTGCCAGCGGGTCCGGGACTAGCGGGGGGTCTATCTACGAGCAGTACTTC.